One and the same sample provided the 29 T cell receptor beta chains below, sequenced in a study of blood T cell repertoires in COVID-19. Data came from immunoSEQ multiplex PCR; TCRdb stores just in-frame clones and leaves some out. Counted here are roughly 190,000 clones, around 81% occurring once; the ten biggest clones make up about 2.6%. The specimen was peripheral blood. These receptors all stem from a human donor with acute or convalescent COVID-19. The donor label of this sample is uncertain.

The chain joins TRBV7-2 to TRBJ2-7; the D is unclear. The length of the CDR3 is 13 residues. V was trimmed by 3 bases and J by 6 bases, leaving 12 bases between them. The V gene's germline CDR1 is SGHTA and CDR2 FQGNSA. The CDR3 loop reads CASSLENAIEQYF. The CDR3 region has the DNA TGTGCCAGCAGCTTGGAGAATGCGATCGAGCAGTACTTC.

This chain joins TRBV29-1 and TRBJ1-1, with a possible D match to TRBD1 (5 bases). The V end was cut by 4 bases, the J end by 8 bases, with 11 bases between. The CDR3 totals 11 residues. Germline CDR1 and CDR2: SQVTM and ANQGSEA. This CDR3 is CSVVPRAEAFF. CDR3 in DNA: TGCAGCGTTGTCCCCAGGGCCGAAGCTTTCTTT.

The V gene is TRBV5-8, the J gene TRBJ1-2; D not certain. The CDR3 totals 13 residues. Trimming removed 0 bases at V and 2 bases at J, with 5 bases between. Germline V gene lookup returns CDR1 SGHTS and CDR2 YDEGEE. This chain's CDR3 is CASSLVENYGYTF. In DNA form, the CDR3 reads TGTGCCAGCAGCTTGGTGGAGAACTATGGCTACACCTTC.

The CDR3 DNA sequence: TGTGCCATCAGTGATTCCGGGACAGGGGCCTACGAGCAGTACTTC. Its translation is CAISDSGTGAYEQYF. The chain has TRBV10-3 and TRBJ2-7, with TRBD1 matching 10 bases. The CDR3 is made up of 15 amino acids. The V and J ends lost 3 bases and 2 bases, in that order; junction bases with no gene match: 4. Germline V CDR1 and CDR2: ENHRY, SYGVKD.

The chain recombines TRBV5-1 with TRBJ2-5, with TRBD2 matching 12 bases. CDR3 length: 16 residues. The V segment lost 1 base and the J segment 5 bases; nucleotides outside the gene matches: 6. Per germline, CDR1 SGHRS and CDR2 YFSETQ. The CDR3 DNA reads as TGCGCCAGCAGCTTGTCGAGACTAGCGGGGGTGGAGACCCAGTACTTC. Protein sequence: CASSLSRLAGVETQYF.

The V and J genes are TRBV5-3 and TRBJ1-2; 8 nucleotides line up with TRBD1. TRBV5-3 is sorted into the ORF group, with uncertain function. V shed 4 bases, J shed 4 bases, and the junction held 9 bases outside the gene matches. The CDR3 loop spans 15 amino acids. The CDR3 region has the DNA TGTGCCAGAAGCGCAGAAAATACAGGGGGCTATGGCTACACCTTC. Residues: CARSAENTGGYGYTF.

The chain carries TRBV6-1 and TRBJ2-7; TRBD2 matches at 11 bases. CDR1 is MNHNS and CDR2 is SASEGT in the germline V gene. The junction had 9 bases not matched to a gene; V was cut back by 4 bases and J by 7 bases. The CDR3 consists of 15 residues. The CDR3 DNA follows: TGTGCCAGCAGTGGCATACTAGCGGGAGTGAGTGAGCAGTACTTC. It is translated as CASSGILAGVSEQYF.

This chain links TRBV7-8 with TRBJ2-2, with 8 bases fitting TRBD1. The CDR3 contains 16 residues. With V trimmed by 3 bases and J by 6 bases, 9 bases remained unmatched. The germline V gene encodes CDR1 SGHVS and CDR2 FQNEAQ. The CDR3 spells CASSFQGALLPGELFF. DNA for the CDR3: TGTGCCAGCAGCTTTCAGGGGGCGCTTCTGCCCGGGGAGCTGTTTTTT.

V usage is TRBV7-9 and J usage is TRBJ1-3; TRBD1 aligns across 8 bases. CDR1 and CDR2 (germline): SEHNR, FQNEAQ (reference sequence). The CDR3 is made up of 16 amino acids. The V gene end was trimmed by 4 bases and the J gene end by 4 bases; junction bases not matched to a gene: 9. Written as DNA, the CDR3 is TGTGCCAGCAGCTACGGATCAGGGGGCGAGGGAAACACCATATATTTT. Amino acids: CASSYGSGGEGNTIYF.

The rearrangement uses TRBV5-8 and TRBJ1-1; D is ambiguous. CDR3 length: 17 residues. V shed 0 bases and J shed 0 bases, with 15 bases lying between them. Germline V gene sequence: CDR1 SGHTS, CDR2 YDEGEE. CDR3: CASSLGSGSVVNTEAFF. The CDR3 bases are TGTGCCAGCAGCTTGGGTTCGGGGTCGGTGGTGAACACTGAAGCTTTCTTT.

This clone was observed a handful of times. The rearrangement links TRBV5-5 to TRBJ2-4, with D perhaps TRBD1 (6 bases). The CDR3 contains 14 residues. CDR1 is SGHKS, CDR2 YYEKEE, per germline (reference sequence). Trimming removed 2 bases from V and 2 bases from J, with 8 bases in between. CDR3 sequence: CASSLGGSKNIQYF. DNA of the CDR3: TGTGCCAGCAGCTTAGGGGGTTCCAAAAACATTCAGTACTTC.

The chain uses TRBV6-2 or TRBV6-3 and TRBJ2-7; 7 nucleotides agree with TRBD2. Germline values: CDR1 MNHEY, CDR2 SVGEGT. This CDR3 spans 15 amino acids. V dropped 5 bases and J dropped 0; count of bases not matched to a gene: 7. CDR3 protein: CASSVRWEGSYEQYF. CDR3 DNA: TGTGCCAGCAGTGTGCGGTGGGAGGGCTCCTACGAGCAGTACTTC.

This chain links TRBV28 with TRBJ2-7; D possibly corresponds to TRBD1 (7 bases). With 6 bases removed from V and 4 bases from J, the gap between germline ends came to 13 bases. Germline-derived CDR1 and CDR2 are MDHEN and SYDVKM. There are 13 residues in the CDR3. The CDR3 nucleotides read TGTGCCAGCAGGGTGACAGGGAGGTACGAGCAGTACTTC. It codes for CASRVTGRYEQYF.

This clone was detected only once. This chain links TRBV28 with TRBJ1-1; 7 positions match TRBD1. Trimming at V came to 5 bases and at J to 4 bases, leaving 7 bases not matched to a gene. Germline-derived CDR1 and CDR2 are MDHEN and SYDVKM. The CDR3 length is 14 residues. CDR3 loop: CASSVDRVATEAFF. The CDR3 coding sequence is TGTGCCAGCAGTGTCGACAGGGTAGCCACTGAAGCTTTCTTT.

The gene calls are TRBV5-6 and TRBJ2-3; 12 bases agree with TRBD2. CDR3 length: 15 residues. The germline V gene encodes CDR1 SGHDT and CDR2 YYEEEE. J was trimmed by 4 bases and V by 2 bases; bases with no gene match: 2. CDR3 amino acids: CASSLLAGGPDTQYF. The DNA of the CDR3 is TGTGCCAGCAGCTTACTAGCGGGGGGCCCAGATACGCAGTATTTT.

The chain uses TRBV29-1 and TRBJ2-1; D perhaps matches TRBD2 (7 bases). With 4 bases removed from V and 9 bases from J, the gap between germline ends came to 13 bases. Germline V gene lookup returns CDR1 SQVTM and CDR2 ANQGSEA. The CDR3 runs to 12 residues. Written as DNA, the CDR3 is TGCAGCGTTGCTAGCGGAGGGGGTGAGCAGTTCTTC. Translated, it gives CSVASGGGEQFF.

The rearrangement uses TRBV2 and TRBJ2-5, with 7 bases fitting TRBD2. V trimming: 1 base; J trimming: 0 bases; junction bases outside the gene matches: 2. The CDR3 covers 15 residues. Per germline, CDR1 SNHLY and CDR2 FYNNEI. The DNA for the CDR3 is TGTGCCAGCAGTGAAGGGGGGGGTCACCAAGAGACCCAGTACTTC. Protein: CASSEGGGHQETQYF.

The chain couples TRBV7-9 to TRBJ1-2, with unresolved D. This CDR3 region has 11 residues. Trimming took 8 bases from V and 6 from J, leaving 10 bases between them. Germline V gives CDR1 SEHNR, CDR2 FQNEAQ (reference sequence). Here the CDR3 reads CASSPADGYTF. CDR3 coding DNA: TGTGCCAGCTCTCCAGCGGATGGCTACACCTTC.

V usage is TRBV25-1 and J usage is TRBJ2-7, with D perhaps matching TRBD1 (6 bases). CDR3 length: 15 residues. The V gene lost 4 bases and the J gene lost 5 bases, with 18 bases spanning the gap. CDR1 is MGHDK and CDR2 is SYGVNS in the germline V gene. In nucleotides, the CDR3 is TGTGCCAGCAGTGGAGCCGACAGCCCAGGGGACGAGCAGTACTTC. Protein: CASSGADSPGDEQYF.

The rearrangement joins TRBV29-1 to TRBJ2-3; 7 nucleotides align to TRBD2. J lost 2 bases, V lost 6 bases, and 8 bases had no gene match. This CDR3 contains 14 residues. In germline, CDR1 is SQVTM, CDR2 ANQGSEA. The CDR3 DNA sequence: TGCAGCGTCTCGACTAGCTCCTACACAGATACGCAGTATTTT. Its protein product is CSVSTSSYTDTQYF.

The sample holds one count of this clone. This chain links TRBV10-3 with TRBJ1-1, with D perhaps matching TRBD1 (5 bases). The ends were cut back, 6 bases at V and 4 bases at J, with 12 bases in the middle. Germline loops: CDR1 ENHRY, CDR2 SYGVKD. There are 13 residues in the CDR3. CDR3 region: CAIRASGGTEAFF. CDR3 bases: TGTGCCATCAGGGCATCGGGGGGCACTGAAGCTTTCTTT.

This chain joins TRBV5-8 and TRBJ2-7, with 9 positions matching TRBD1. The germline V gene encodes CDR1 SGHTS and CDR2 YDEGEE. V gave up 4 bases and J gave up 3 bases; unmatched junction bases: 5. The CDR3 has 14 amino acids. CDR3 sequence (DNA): TGTGCCAGCAGCGTAGGGACAGGGCACTACGAGCAGTACTTC. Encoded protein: CASSVGTGHYEQYF. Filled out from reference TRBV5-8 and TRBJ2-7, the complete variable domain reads EAGVTQSPTHLIKTRGQQATLRCSPISGHTSVYWYQQALGLGLQFLLWYDEGEERNRGNFPPRFSGRQFPNYSSELNVNALELEDSALYLCASSVGTGHYEQYFGPGTRLTVT.

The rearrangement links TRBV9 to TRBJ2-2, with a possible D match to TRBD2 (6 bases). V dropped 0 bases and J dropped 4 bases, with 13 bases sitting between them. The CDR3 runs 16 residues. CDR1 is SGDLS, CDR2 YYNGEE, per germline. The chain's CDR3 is CASSVVPGGTTGELFF. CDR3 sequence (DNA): TGTGCCAGCAGCGTAGTGCCCGGGGGTACCACCGGGGAGCTGTTTTTT.

This chain's CDR3 is CAYDSRETQYF. CDR3 DNA: TGTGCCTATGATAGCCGAGAGACCCAGTACTTC. This chain connects TRBV7-9 to TRBJ2-5; no reliable D call. V shed 11 bases and J shed 4 bases, with 11 bases lying between them. Germline CDR1 and CDR2: SEHNR and FQNEAQ (reference sequence). This CDR3 has 11 amino acids.

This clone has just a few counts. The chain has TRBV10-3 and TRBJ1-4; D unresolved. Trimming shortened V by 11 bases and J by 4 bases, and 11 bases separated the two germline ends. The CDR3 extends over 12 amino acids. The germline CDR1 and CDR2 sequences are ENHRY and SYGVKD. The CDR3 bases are TGTGCCTACGGAGGGCTTAATGAAAAACTGTTTTTT. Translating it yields CAYGGLNEKLFF.

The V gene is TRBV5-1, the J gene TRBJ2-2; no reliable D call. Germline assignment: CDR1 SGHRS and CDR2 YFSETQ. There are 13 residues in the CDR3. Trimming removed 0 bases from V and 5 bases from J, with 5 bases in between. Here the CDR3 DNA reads TGCGCCAGCAGCTTGGTTCTGACCGGGGAGCTGTTTTTT. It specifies CASSLVLTGELFF.

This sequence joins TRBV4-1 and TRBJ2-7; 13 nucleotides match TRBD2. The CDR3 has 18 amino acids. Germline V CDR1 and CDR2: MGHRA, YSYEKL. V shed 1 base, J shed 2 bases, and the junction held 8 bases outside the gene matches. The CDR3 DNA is TGCGCCAGCAGCCAAGGACTAGCGGGAGGAACCCTTACCTACGAGCAGTACTTC. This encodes CASSQGLAGGTLTYEQYF.

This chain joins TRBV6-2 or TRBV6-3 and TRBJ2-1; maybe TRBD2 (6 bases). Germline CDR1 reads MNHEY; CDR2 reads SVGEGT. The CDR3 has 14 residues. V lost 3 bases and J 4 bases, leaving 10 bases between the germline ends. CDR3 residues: CASSYGDSYNEQFF. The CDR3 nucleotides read TGTGCCAGCAGTTATGGGGACTCGTACAATGAGCAGTTCTTC.

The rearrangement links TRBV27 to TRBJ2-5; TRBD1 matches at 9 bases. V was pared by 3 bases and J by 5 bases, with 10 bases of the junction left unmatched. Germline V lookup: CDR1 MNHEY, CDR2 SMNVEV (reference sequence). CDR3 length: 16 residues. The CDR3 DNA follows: TGTGCCAGCAGTTTTGCGGGACAGGGCGTGTACGAGACCCAGTACTTC. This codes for CASSFAGQGVYETQYF.